These 11 T cell receptor beta chains were sequenced from one sample in a study of CD8 T cells in Susac syndrome. The RNA input was roughly 0.45 to 1 ug, and it was reverse transcribed with random hexamers. TCRdb re-called the immunoSEQ multiplex PCR reads with MiXCR, one entry per CDR3 protein. The sample carries tens of thousands of distinct CDR3 sequences, approximately 94% recorded once. What was sequenced was CD8+ T cells from PBMCs. The receptor set was obtained from a human donor with multiple sclerosis.

V gene TRBV27 combines with J gene TRBJ2-7; D perhaps matches TRBD1 (6 bases). This CDR3 comprises 13 residues. Deletions cut 5 bases from V and 1 base from J, with 9 bases between. Germline CDR1 is MNHEY and CDR2 is SMNVEV (reference sequence). CDR3 region: CASSPGTSYEQYF. The CDR3, as DNA: TGTGCCAGCAGTCCCGGGACATCCTACGAGCAGTACTTC.

V and J are TRBV29-1 and TRBJ2-1; D assignment may be TRBD1 or TRBD2 (5 bases each). CDR3 length: 15 amino acids. Germline values: CDR1 SQVTM, CDR2 ANQGSEA. Trimming removed 2 bases at V and 5 bases at J, with 16 bases between. The CDR3 is CSVERGVRENNEQFF. The DNA for the CDR3 is TGCAGCGTTGAAAGGGGCGTAAGGGAGAACAATGAGCAGTTCTTC.

The chain has TRBV5-1 and TRBJ2-4; D tentatively fits TRBD1 or TRBD2 (5 bases each). This CDR3 spans 10 amino acids. CDR1 is SGHRS and CDR2 is YFSETQ in the germline V gene. CDR3 sequence reads: CWDLWNIQYF. CDR3 DNA: TGCTGGGACCTTTGGAACATTCAGTACTTC. The variable domain in full, with the rest retrieved from reference TRBV5-1 and TRBJ2-4, is KAGVTQTPRYLIKTRGQQVTLSCSPISGHRSVSWYQQTPGQGLQFLFEYFSETQRNKGNFPGRFSGRQFSNSRSEMNVSTLELGDSALYLCWDLWNIQYFGAGTRLSVL.

V gene TRBV2 combines with J gene TRBJ1-1, with D hard to call. The V gene's germline CDR1 is SNHLY and CDR2 FYNNEI. Trimming left V 10 bases short and J 1 base short, with 10 bases between. The CDR3 contains 12 residues. The CDR3 nucleotides read TGTGCCATCCCTTACAAGAACACTGAAGCTTTCTTT. Translation gives CAIPYKNTEAFF. The full variable domain, rest sourced from reference TRBV2 and TRBJ1-1, is EPEVTQTPSHQVTQMGQEVILRCVPISNHLYFYWYRQILGQKVEFLVSFYNNEISEKSEIFDDQFSVERPDGSNFTLKIRSTKLEDSAMYFCAIPYKNTEAFFGQGTRLTVV.

The CDR3 is CASSERAPASGAQETQYF. DNA for the CDR3: TGTGCCAGCAGTGAACGCGCGCCCGCTAGCGGGGCCCAAGAGACCCAGTACTTC. The rearrangement uses TRBV2 and TRBJ2-5; 9 nucleotides match TRBD2. Trimming removed 2 bases from V and 1 base from J; junction bases left unmatched: 11. CDR1 and CDR2 from the germline V gene are SNHLY and FYNNEI. There are 18 residues in the CDR3.

The genes are TRBV9 and TRBJ2-2, with TRBD1 as a possible D gene (6 bases). This CDR3 is 20 amino acids long. V was shortened by 1 base and J by 2 bases, with 24 bases between the two germline ends. Germline CDR1 SGDLS, CDR2 YYNGEE. The CDR3 DNA reads TGTGCCAGCAGCGTACCCGGGACACTTTCCTCGGAGGCCAACACCGGGGAGCTGTTTTTT. It translates to CASSVPGTLSSEANTGELFF.

The chain joins TRBV14 to TRBJ1-2; D is unresolved. From germline, CDR1 is SGHDN and CDR2 FVKESK. V lost 1 base and J lost 8, with 11 bases in between. The CDR3 length is 13 residues. The chain's CDR3 is CASSQGLASGYTF. CDR3 DNA sequence: TGTGCCAGCAGCCAAGGCCTGGCTTCGGGCTACACCTTC. The full variable domain, with the rest looked up from reference TRBV14 and TRBJ1-2, is EAGVTQFPSHSVIEKGQTVTLRCDPISGHDNLYWYRRVMGKEIKFLLHFVKESKQDESGMPNNRFLAERTGGTYSTLKVQPAELEDSGVYFCASSQGLASGYTFGSGTRLTVV.

This chain joins TRBV7-9 and TRBJ2-4, with TRBD2 matching over 8 bases. This CDR3 is built from 17 residues. V lost 5 bases, J lost 3 bases, and 12 bases stayed unmatched. Looked up from germline, CDR1 is SEHNR and CDR2 is FQNEAQ (reference sequence). The CDR3 reads CASSPREGGAGKNIQYF. CDR3 coding DNA: TGTGCCAGCAGCCCCCGGGAGGGCGGGGCAGGCAAAAACATTCAGTACTTC.

The chain carries TRBV9 and TRBJ2-1; 8 nucleotides agree with TRBD1. CDR1 SGDLS and CDR2 YYNGEE come from the germline V gene. J was trimmed by 0 bases and V by 3 bases; bases with no gene match: 8. The CDR3 contains 17 residues. The CDR3 nucleotides are TGTGCCAGCAGCGCGGACAGGGCTAGCCTCTCCTACAATGAGCAGTTCTTC. Its protein product is CASSADRASLSYNEQFF.

The chain joins TRBV3-1 to TRBJ2-2; 7 positions agree with TRBD1. Unmatched junction bases numbered 3, after V lost 5 bases and J lost 0 bases. This CDR3 contains 15 residues. Looked up from germline, CDR1 is LGHDT and CDR2 is YNNKEL (reference sequence). The CDR3 reads CASSDRDPNTGELFF. CDR3 nucleotides: TGTGCCAGCAGCGACAGGGATCCGAACACCGGGGAGCTGTTTTTT.

This chain connects TRBV3-1 to TRBJ1-1; D may be TRBD1 (6 bases). Germline lookup yields CDR1 LGHDT and CDR2 YNNKEL (reference sequence). V lost 4 bases and J lost 7, with 19 bases in between. This CDR3 is built from 15 residues. The CDR3: CASSPRADRSGEAFF. CDR3 bases: TGTGCCAGCAGCCCCCGCGCCGACAGGTCCGGTGAAGCTTTCTTT.